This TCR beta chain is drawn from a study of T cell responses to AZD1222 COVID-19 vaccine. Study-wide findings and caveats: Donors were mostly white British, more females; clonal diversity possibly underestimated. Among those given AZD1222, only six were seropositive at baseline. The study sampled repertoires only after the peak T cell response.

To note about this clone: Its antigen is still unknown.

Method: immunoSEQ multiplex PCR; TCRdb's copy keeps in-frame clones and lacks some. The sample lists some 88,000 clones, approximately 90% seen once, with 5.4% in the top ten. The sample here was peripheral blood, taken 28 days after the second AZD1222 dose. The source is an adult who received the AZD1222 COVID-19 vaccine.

CDR3 coding DNA: TGTGCCAGCAGTTCACAGGGGGCCTTTGAAAAACTGTTTTTT. Translation gives CASSSQGAFEKLFF. The chain joins TRBV6-5 to TRBJ1-4; TRBD1 aligns across 9 bases. Germline-derived CDR1 and CDR2 are MNHEY and SVGAGI. The CDR3 covers 14 residues. After removal of 4 bases from V and 7 bases from J, the junction contained 4 bases not matched to a gene.